This is a list of T cell receptor beta chains from one sample in a study of blood T cell repertoires in COVID-19. The protocol was immunoSEQ multiplex PCR, while the TCRdb copy is restricted to in-frame clones and leaves out a portion. The table shows tens of thousands of clones, with about nine tenths occurring only once. The sequenced sample was peripheral blood. These receptors came from a male donor with acute or convalescent COVID-19. Each CDR3 is given with its conserved first and last residue. A D gene is named only where the DNA matches it firmly. Size is stated for part of the rows, as once, few or many counts, or as a class when the clone is expanded.

D gene,J gene,clone size,V gene,CDR3 DNA,CDR3 protein
.,TRBJ1-1,.,TRBV5-5,TGTGCCAGCAGCCCCCAATTGGGGGGAACTGAAGCTTTCTTT,CASSPQLGGTEAFF
TRBD1,TRBJ1-1,once,TRBV25-1,TGTGCCAGCAGTGCCGAGACAGGGAGGAACACTGAAGCTTTCTTT,CASSAETGRNTEAFF
.,TRBJ2-7,.,TRBV5-1,TGCGCCAGCAGCTTGGATCCAGGGCAGTACGAGCAGTACTTC,CASSLDPGQYEQYF
.,TRBJ1-1,.,TRBV3-1/TRBV3-2,TGTGCCAGCAGCCAAGATCCGGGGAGTGAAGCTTTCTTT,CASSQDPGSEAFF
.,TRBJ2-7,.,TRBV11-1,TGTGCCAGCAGCCCTGGGGGGAGCTCCTACGAGCAGTACTTC,CASSPGGSSYEQYF
.,TRBJ1-3,.,TRBV14,TGTGCCAGCAGCCAACTCCCAAATGAGGGGAGGGAGATCTTTTCTCATGGAAACACCATATATTTT,CASSQLPNEGREIFSHGNTIYF
TRBD1,TRBJ1-3,.,TRBV9,TGTGCCAGCAGTGGACAGGGGGTTTCTGGAAACACCATATATTTT,CASSGQGVSGNTIYF
TRBD2,TRBJ2-5,.,TRBV7-2,TGTGCCAGCAGCGTGGGACTAGAGGGGGAGACCCAGTACTTC,CASSVGLEGETQYF
TRBD2,TRBJ2-2,.,TRBV4-1,TGCGCCAGCAGCCAAGAGGGACTAGCGGGGGGGAACACCGGGGAGCTGTTTTTT,CASSQEGLAGGNTGELFF
TRBD1,TRBJ1-2,.,TRBV19,TGTGCCAGTAGTATCCCTCGACAGGGAGGCTACACCTTC,CASSIPRQGGYTF
TRBD1,TRBJ1-6,.,TRBV7-9,TGTGCCAGCAGTCGAACAGGGGGCAATTCACCCCTCCACTTT,CASSRTGGNSPLHF
TRBD1,TRBJ2-5,once,TRBV7-3,TGTGCCAGCAGCTTAGGCCTCTCCGGGACAGGGTACCAAGAGACCCAGTACTTC,CASSLGLSGTGYQETQYF
.,TRBJ1-1,.,TRBV14,TGTGCCAGCAGCCAATTTAGACTCATGAACACTGAAGCTTTCTTT,CASSQFRLMNTEAFF
TRBD1,TRBJ1-1,.,TRBV25-1,TGTGCCAGCAGTGGGCCCCTGTGGGCAGGGGGTTTGAACACTGAAGCTTTCTTT,CASSGPLWAGGLNTEAFF
TRBD1,TRBJ1-4,.,TRBV9,TGTGCCAGCAGCGCGCCCGGGACAGTCAAAGGCGAAAAACTGTTTTTT,CASSAPGTVKGEKLFF
.,TRBJ2-3,.,TRBV6-5,TGTGCCAGCAGTCATGCTAGCTCTTACACAGATACGCAGTATTTT,CASSHASSYTDTQYF
.,TRBJ1-5,once,TRBV7-8,TGTGCCAGCAGCTCCCGGGGAAATCAGCCCCAGCATTTT,CASSSRGNQPQHF
.,TRBJ2-5,.,TRBV15,TGTGCCACCAGCACCTCCCGACTGGGGCTAGAGACCCAGTACTTC,CATSTSRLGLETQYF
.,TRBJ1-5,.,TRBV19,TGTGCCAGTAGTCCCCAGGAGGGGTCCGGACAGCCCCAGCATTTT,CASSPQEGSGQPQHF
.,TRBJ1-3,.,TRBV6-6,TGTGCCAGCAGGGCCCGGGAGACGGCGGGCGGAAACACCATATATTTT,CASRARETAGGNTIYF
TRBD1,TRBJ2-5,.,TRBV28,TGTGCCAGCAGCCCATCCGGACAGGGCACAGAGACCCAGTACTTC,CASSPSGQGTETQYF
.,TRBJ1-1,.,TRBV5-1,TGCGCCAGCAGCTCGAGCACAGGAACAAACTCAAATCAAGCTTTCTTT,CASSSSTGTNSNQAFF
.,TRBJ2-7,.,TRBV19,TGTGCCAGTAGATCAGGGGACGAGCAGTACTTC,CASRSGDEQYF
.,TRBJ1-5,.,TRBV27,TGTGCCAGCAGTTTAGCCGCAGGGGTGAGTCAGCCCCAGCATTTT,CASSLAAGVSQPQHF
.,TRBJ2-5,.,TRBV27,TGTGCCAGCAGGGGGAGCGGACTCCAAGAGACCCAGTACTTC,CASRGSGLQETQYF
.,TRBJ1-5,.,TRBV19,TGTGCCAGTAGTACCATTAAGAGCCAGGGAGGGGATCAGCCCCAGCATTTT,CASSTIKSQGGDQPQHF
TRBD2,TRBJ2-5,.,TRBV19,TGTGCCAGTAGTATAGATATGGGACTAGCGGGGGGGCCTCGGGAGACCCAGTACTTC,CASSIDMGLAGGPRETQYF
.,TRBJ2-6,.,TRBV7-9,TGTGCCAGCAGCTTATGGACACCAGGGGCCAACGTCCTGACTTTC,CASSLWTPGANVLTF
TRBD1,TRBJ1-4,.,TRBV27,TGTGCCAGCAGTCCTGGGACAGTTCCGAATAATGAAAAACTGTTTTTT,CASSPGTVPNNEKLFF
TRBD2,TRBJ2-7,.,TRBV3-1/TRBV3-2,TGTGCCAGCAGCCAAGGGGCGCGCGGGGGACCCTCCTACGAGCAGTACTTC,CASSQGARGGPSYEQYF
.,TRBJ2-2,.,TRBV4-1,TGCGCCAGCAGCCAAGCAGGGAACACCGGGGAGCTGTTTTTT,CASSQAGNTGELFF
TRBD1,TRBJ1-1,.,TRBV5-1,TGCGCCAGCAGCTACACTACAGGGGGCGGAACTGAAGCTTTCTTT,CASSYTTGGGTEAFF
.,TRBJ2-1,.,TRBV6-1,TGTGCCAGCAGTGAGTCGGACTCAAAAACAAATGAGCAGTTCTTC,CASSESDSKTNEQFF
TRBD2,TRBJ2-1,.,TRBV19,TGTGCCAGTAGTACCGCGGGGAGCGGGGGGTACAATGAGCAGTTCTTC,CASSTAGSGGYNEQFF
TRBD1,TRBJ1-1,.,TRBV6-5,TGTGCCAGCAGCCAAACCGGGACAGGGCGCACTGAAGCTTTCTTT,CASSQTGTGRTEAFF
.,TRBJ2-7,medium-sized,TRBV5-1,TGCGCCAGCAGCTCAGGGTACGAGCAGTACTTC,CASSSGYEQYF
.,TRBJ2-3,.,TRBV27,TGTGCCAGCAGCCCAAGTTGGGGTAGGGGGGATACGCAGTATTTT,CASSPSWGRGDTQYF
.,TRBJ1-3,.,TRBV6-5,TGTGCCAGCAGCGGGACTCGAGGTGGAAACACCATATATTTT,CASSGTRGGNTIYF
.,TRBJ1-2,.,TRBV28,TGTGCCAGCAGGACAGCTCCTAACTATGGCTACACCTTC,CASRTAPNYGYTF
TRBD1,TRBJ1-1,.,TRBV5-1,TGCGCCAGCAGCTTACCGACCGGACAGGTTGCGAACACTGAAGCTTTCTTT,CASSLPTGQVANTEAFF